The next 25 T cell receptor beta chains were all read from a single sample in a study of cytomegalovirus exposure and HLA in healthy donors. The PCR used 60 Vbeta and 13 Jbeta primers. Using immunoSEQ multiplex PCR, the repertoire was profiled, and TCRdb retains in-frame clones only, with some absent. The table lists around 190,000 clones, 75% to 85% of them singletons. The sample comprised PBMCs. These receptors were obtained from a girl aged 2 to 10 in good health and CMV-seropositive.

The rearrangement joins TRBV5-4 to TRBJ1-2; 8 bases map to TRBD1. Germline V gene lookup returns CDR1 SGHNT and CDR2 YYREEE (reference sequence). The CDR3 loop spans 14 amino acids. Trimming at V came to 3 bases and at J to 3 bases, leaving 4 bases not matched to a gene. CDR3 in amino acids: CASSSGGGDYGYTF. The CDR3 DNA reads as TGTGCCAGCAGCTCAGGGGGCGGCGACTATGGCTACACCTTC.

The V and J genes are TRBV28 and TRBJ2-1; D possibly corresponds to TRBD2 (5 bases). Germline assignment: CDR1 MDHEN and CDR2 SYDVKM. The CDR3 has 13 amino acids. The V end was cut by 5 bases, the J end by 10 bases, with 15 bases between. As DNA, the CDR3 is TGTGCCAGCAGTCTGATACTAGTTAAGGAGCAGTTCTTC. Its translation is CASSLILVKEQFF. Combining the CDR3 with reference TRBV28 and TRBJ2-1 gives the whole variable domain DVKVTQSSRYLVKRTGEKVFLECVQDMDHENMFWYRQDPGLGLRLIYFSYDVKMKEKGDIPEGYSVSREKKERFSLILESASTNQTSMYLCASSLILVKEQFFGPGTRLTVL.

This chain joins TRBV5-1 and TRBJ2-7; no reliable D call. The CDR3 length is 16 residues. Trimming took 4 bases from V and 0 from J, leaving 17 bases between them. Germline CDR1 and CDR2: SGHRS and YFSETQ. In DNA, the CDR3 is TGCGCCAGCAGCAGGCAAACCTCAGGTAACTCCTACGAGCAGTACTTC. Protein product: CASSRQTSGNSYEQYF.

CDR3 protein: CSHYLEEKLFF. CDR3 coding DNA: TGCAGCCACTACCTGGAGGAAAAACTGTTTTTT. This chain uses TRBV20-1 with TRBJ1-4; no firm D call. The germline V gene encodes CDR1 DFQATT and CDR2 SNEGSKA (reference sequence). The CDR3 spans 11 residues.

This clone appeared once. CDR3 loop: CASSPDSRVEQYF. Written as DNA, the CDR3 is TGCGCCAGCAGCCCAGACTCGAGGGTCGAGCAGTACTTC. The chain is built from TRBV4-1 and TRBJ2-7; D is perhaps TRBD2 (5 bases). The V end lost 4 bases, the J end lost 6 bases, and 13 bases lay between the germline ends. The length of the CDR3 is 13 residues. The germline V gene has CDR1 MGHRA and CDR2 YSYEKL.

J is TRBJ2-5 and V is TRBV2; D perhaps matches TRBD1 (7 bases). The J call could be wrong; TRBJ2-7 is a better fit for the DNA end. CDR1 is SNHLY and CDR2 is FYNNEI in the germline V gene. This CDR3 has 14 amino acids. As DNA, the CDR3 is TGTGCCAGCAGTGTTTTATCCAGGGGGGACGAGCAGTACTTC. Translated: CASSVLSRGDEQYF.

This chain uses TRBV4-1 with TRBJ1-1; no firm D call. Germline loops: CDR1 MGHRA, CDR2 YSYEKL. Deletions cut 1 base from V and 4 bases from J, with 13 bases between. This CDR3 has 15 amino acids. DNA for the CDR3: TGCGCCAGCAGCCAAGTTACCACTATAATCACTGAAGCTTTCTTT. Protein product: CASSQVTTIITEAFF.

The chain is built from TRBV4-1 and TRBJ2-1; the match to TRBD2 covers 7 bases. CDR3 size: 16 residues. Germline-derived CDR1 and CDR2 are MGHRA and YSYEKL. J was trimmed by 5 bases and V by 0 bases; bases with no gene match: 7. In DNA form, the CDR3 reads TGCGCCAGCAGCCAAGATGGTAGCGGGCGGCACAATGAGCAGTTCTTC. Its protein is CASSQDGSGRHNEQFF.

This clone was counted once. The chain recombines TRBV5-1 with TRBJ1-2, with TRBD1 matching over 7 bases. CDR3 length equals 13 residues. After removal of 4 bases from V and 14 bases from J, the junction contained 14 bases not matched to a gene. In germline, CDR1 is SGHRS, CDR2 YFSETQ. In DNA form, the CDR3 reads TGCGCCAGCAGCCCGCGACAGGGATCCTTCTTAACCTTC. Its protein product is CASSPRQGSFLTF. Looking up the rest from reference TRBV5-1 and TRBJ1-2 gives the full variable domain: KAGVTQTPRYLIKTRGQQVTLSCSPISGHRSVSWYQQTPGQGLQFLFEYFSETQRNKGNFPGRFSGRQFSNSRSEMNVSTLELGDSALYLCASSPRQGSFLTFGSGTRLTVV.

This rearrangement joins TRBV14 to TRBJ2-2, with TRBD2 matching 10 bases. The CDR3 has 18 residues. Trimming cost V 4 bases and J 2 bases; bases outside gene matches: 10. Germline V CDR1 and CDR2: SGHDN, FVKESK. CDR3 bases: TGTGCCAGCAGCCCAATAGCGGGAGGAGCGGAAAACACCGGGGAGCTGTTTTTT. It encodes CASSPIAGGAENTGELFF.

CDR3 in DNA: TGTGCCAGCAGCTCGGACAGGACCTTGTATCAGCCCCAGCATTTT. Its translation: CASSSDRTLYQPQHF. The gene calls are TRBV28 and TRBJ1-5; TRBD1 matches at 7 bases. This CDR3 has 15 amino acids. J gave up 5 bases and V 6 bases, and 10 bases lay outside the gene matches. Germline V gene sequence: CDR1 MDHEN, CDR2 SYDVKM.

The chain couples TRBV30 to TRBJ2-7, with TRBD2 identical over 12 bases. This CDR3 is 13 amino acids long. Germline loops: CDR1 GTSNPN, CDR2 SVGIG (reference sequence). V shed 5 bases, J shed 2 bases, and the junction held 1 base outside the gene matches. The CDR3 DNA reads TGTGCCTGGGCTAGCGGGAGGGCCTACGAGCAGTACTTC. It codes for CAWASGRAYEQYF.

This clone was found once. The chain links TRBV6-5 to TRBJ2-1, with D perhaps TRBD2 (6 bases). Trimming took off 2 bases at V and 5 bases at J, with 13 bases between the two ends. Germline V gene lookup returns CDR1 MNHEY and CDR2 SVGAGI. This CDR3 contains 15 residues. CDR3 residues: CASSYGTDTHNEQFF. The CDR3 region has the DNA TGTGCCAGCAGTTACGGGACTGACACCCACAATGAGCAGTTCTTC.

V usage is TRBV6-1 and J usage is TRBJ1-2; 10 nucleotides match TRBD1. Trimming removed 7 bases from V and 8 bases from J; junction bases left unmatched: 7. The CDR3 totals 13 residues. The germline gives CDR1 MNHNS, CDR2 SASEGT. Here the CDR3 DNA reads TGTGCCAGCACCGGGACAGGGGTACGAGGCTACACCTTC. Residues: CASTGTGVRGYTF.

This CDR3 reads CSVTGRDEQFF. DNA for the CDR3: TGCAGCGTCACAGGGAGGGATGAGCAGTTCTTC. The chain carries TRBV29-1 and TRBJ2-1; possible D gene TRBD2, 7 bases. The V and J ends lost 6 bases and 8 bases respectively, with 11 bases between them. CDR1 SQVTM and CDR2 ANQGSEA come from the germline V gene. CDR3 length: 11 amino acids.

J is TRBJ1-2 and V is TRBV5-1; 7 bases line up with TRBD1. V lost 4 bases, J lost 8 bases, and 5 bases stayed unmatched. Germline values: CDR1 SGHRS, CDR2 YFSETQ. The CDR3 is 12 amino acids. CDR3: CASSPTGTGYTF. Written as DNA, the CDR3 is TGCGCCAGCAGCCCGACAGGGACGGGCTACACCTTC.

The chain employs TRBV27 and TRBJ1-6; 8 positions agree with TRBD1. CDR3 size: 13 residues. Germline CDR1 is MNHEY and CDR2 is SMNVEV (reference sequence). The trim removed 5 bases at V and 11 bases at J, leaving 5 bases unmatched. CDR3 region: CASSPGTGAPLHF. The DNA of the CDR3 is TGTGCCAGCAGTCCTGGGACAGGCGCACCCCTCCACTTT.

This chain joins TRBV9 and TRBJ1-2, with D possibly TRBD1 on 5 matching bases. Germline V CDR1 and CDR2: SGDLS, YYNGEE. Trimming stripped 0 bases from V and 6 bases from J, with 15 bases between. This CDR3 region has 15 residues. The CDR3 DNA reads TGTGCCAGCAGCGTAGAGGGGCATACAAGTAATGGCTACACCTTC. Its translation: CASSVEGHTSNGYTF. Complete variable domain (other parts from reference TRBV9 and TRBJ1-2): DSGVTQTPKHLITATGQRVTLRCSPRSGDLSVYWYQQSLDQGLQFLIQYYNGEERAKGNILERFSAQQFPDLHSELNLSSLELGDSALYFCASSVEGHTSNGYTFGSGTRLTVV.

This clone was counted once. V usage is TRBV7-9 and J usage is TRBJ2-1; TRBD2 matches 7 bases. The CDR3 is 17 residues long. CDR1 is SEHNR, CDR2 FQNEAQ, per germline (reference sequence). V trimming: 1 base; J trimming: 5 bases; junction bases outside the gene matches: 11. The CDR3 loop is CASSLEGNPSGDNEQFF. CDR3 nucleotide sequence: TGTGCCAGCAGCTTAGAAGGGAACCCAAGCGGGGACAATGAGCAGTTCTTC.

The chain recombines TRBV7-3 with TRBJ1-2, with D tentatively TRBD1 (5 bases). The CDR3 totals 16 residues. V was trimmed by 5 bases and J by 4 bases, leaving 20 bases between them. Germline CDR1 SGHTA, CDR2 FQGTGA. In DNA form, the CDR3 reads TGTGCCAGCAGCGGGGGGGGTGGGGCCAGGAGCTATGGCTACACCTTC. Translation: CASSGGGGARSYGYTF.

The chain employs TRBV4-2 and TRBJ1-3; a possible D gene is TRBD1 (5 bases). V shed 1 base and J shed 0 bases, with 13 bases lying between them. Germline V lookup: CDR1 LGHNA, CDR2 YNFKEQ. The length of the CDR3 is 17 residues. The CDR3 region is CASSQGGEGFSGNTIYF. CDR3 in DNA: TGTGCCAGCAGCCAAGGGGGGGAGGGATTCTCTGGAAACACCATATATTTT.

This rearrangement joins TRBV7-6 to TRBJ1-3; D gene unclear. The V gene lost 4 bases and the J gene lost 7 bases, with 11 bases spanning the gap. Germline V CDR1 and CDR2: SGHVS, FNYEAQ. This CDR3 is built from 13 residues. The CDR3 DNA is TGTGCCAGCAGCTCCGTGGCGGGGAACACCATATATTTT. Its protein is CASSSVAGNTIYF.

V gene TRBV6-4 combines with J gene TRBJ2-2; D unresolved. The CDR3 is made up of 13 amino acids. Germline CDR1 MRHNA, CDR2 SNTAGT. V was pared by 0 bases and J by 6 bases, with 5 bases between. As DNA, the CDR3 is TGTGCCAGCAGTGACTCTTTATCCGGGGAGCTGTTTTTT. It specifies CASSDSLSGELFF.

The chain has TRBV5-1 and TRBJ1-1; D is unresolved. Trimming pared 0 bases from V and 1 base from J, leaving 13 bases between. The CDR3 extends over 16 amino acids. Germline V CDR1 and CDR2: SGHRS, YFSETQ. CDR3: CASSLESGVGNTEAFF. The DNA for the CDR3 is TGCGCCAGCAGCTTGGAGTCCGGGGTAGGGAACACTGAAGCTTTCTTT.

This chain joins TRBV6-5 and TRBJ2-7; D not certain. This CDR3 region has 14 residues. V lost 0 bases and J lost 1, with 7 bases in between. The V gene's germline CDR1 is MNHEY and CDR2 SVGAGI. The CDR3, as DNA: TGTGCCAGCAGTTACTCCCCACAGTCCTACGAGCAGTACTTC. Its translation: CASSYSPQSYEQYF.